The 29 T cell receptor beta chains below all came from one sample that was sequenced in a study of T cells after yellow fever vaccination. From the 5' RACE reads, TCRdb called clonotypes with MiXCR, one entry per CDR3 protein. This table holds 170,000 or so distinct CDR3 sequences, roughly 6.4% found once. The sequencing here drew on CD4+ T cells sorted from PBMCs, taken on the day of the first yellow fever vaccination. The source of these receptors is a man aged 18 to 30 who received the YFV17D yellow fever vaccine.

This clonotype was picked up a small number of times. V usage is TRBV21-1 and J usage is TRBJ2-1; the table assigns TRBD2, which was not confirmed against the DNA. TRBV21-1 is described as a pseudogene. The CDR3 contains 14 residues. CDR3 loop: CASSGSGGNSEQFF. The CDR3 region has the DNA TGTGCCAGCAGCGGCAGCGGGGGTAATAGTGAGCAGTTCTTC.

This clonotype appeared a few times. The chain uses TRBV5-6 and TRBJ2-7, with no clear D. V lost 2 bases to trimming and J lost 5 bases, with 14 bases between them. The germline gives CDR1 SGHDT, CDR2 YYEEEE. There are 14 residues in the CDR3. Written as DNA, the CDR3 is TGTGCCAGCAGCTTAAGGCCGGGCGCCCACGAGCAGTACTTC. This translates into CASSLRPGAHEQYF.

This chain joins TRBV11-2 and TRBJ1-2, with 10 positions matching TRBD1. With V trimmed by 5 bases and J by 8 bases, 11 bases remained unmatched. The CDR3 spans 15 residues. Per the germline V gene, CDR1 is SGHAT and CDR2 is FQNNGV. The CDR3 nucleotides are TGTGCCAGCAGCGACCTCCGGGACAGGGGAGGGGGCTACACCTTC. Its protein product is CASSDLRDRGGGYTF.

This clonotype was seen at least ten times. The V gene is TRBV29-1, the J gene TRBJ2-3, with 9 bases lining up with TRBD1. Germline assignment: CDR1 SQVTM and CDR2 ANQGSEA. CDR3 length: 14 amino acids. V was clipped by 5 bases and J by 6 bases; unmatched bases: 9. The CDR3 nucleotides are TGCAGCGTTCGCGGAAGGACAGGGGCGGATACGCAGTATTTT. Amino acid sequence: CSVRGRTGADTQYF.

This clonotype was recorded many times. This chain joins TRBV7-2 and TRBJ2-4; maybe TRBD1 (6 bases). This CDR3 is 14 amino acids long. Germline CDR1 SGHTA, CDR2 FQGNSA. The ends were cut back, 5 bases at V and 2 bases at J, with 10 bases in the middle. CDR3 DNA: TGTGCCAGCAGCCCATGGGACACCAAAAACATTCAGTACTTC. It yields the protein CASSPWDTKNIQYF. The full variable domain, with the rest looked up from reference TRBV7-2 and TRBJ2-4, is GAGVSQSPSNKVTEKGKDVELRCDPISGHTALYWYRQSLGQGLEFLIYFQGNSAPDKSGLPSDRFSAERTGGSVSTLTIQRTQQEDSAVYLCASSPWDTKNIQYFGAGTRLSVL.

This clonotype was counted a few times. CDR3 nucleotide sequence: TGTGCCAGCAGCTTGGGTAGCGGGGGGGGTCGGCAAGAGACCCAGTACTTC. Amino acid sequence: CASSLGSGGGRQETQYF. J is TRBJ2-5 and V is TRBV5-5, with TRBD2 identical over 11 bases. The length of the CDR3 is 17 residues. Losses at the gene ends were 0 bases for V and 2 bases for J; bases not matched to a gene: 6. CDR1 is SGHKS and CDR2 is YYEKEE in the germline V gene (reference sequence).

This clonotype was counted a few times. CDR3 in DNA: TGTGCCATCAGTGCCCATGGCCAGCAAGAGACCCAGTACTTC. It specifies CAISAHGQQETQYF. The chain couples TRBV10-3 to TRBJ2-5; no firm D call. The CDR3 loop spans 14 amino acids. Germline values: CDR1 ENHRY, CDR2 SYGVKD. V was trimmed by 4 bases and J by 2 bases, leaving 11 bases between them.

This clonotype occurred many times. The chain carries TRBV3-1 and TRBJ2-4; a possible D gene is TRBD2 (5 bases). Germline V CDR1 and CDR2: LGHDT, YNNKEL (reference sequence). V was trimmed by 4 bases and J by 10 bases, leaving 14 bases between them. This CDR3 is built from 13 residues. This CDR3 reads CASSPGEMRIQYF. Here the CDR3 DNA reads TGTGCCAGCAGCCCCGGGGAGATGAGGATTCAGTACTTC.

This clonotype has ten or more counts. The chain recombines TRBV7-2 with TRBJ1-5; no reliable D call. Trimming cost V 3 bases and J 1 base, with 7 bases left between them. Germline CDR1 reads SGHTA; CDR2 reads FQGNSA. This CDR3 contains 14 residues. The CDR3 nucleotides are TGTGCCAGCAGCTTTGCAGTGAGCAATCAGCCCCAGCATTTT. It yields the protein CASSFAVSNQPQHF.

This clonotype was seen repeatedly, ten times or more. Compared with germline, one end of the junction differs, possibly owing to a read error. The chain is built from TRBV20-1 and TRBJ1-2, with D hard to call. Germline CDR1 DFQATT, CDR2 SNEGSKA (reference sequence). CDR3 size: 12 residues. The DNA for the CDR3 is TGCAGTGCTAGAGTACTCTCGGGCGCCGCATTCTTC. Translating gives CSARVLSGAAFF.

The table lists this clonotype with many counts. V gene TRBV15 combines with J gene TRBJ2-2; a weak D match, TRBD1 (5 bases). Trimming stripped 0 bases from V and 7 bases from J, with 15 bases between. Germline-derived CDR1 and CDR2 are LNHNV and YYDKDF (reference sequence). CDR3 length equals 16 residues. DNA of the CDR3: TGTGCCACCAGCAGAGATACCCGGCAGGGCGGCGGGGAGCTGTTTTTT. Translating gives CATSRDTRQGGGELFF.

This clonotype was counted ten times or more. The rearrangement links TRBV5-1 to TRBJ2-5; perhaps TRBD2 as D (6 bases). Trimming removed 1 base at V and 3 bases at J, with 10 bases between. There are 14 residues in the CDR3. Germline V gene data show CDR1 as SGHRS and CDR2 as YFSETQ. CDR3: CASSLFQREETQYF. For the CDR3, the DNA is TGCGCCAGCAGCTTGTTCCAGCGGGAAGAGACCCAGTACTTC.

There are a few counts of this clonotype. This rearrangement joins TRBV14 to TRBJ2-7; no clear D gene. Trimming took 0 bases from V and 2 from J, leaving 8 bases between them. CDR3 length: 14 residues. Germline assignment: CDR1 SGHDN and CDR2 FVKESK. CDR3 in amino acids: CASSQEGGPYEQYF. The DNA for the CDR3 is TGTGCCAGCAGCCAAGAAGGTGGACCCTACGAGCAGTACTTC.

A few counts support this clonotype. The chain has TRBV7-9 and TRBJ1-4; D is unclear. Germline CDR1 and CDR2: SEHNR and FQNEAQ (reference sequence). The V and J ends lost 3 bases and 0 bases respectively, with 8 bases between them. The CDR3 is made up of 15 amino acids. In DNA, the CDR3 is TGTGCCAGCAGCTTGGGATCCACAACTAATGAAAAACTGTTTTTT. Its protein is CASSLGSTTNEKLFF. The full variable domain, with the rest looked up from reference TRBV7-9 and TRBJ1-4, is DTGVSQNPRHKITKRGQNVTFRCDPISEHNRLYWYRQTLGQGPEFLTYFQNEAQLEKSRLLSDRFSAERPKGSFSTLEIQRTEQGDSAMYLCASSLGSTTNEKLFFGSGTQLSVL.

A few counts support this clonotype. The V call is TRBV6-1, the J call TRBJ1-2; D is uncertain. Germline assignment: CDR1 MNHNS and CDR2 SASEGT. Trimming took off 0 bases at V and 4 bases at J, with 12 bases between the two ends. The CDR3 sequence is 15 residues long. The CDR3 is CASSEAYSSSYGYTF. The CDR3 DNA follows: TGTGCCAGCAGTGAAGCGTACTCTAGCTCCTATGGCTACACCTTC.

At least ten counts were recorded for this clonotype. The chain links TRBV20-1 to TRBJ1-5, with 8 nucleotides matching TRBD1. CDR1 is DFQATT, CDR2 SNEGSKA, per germline (reference sequence). The CDR3 is 15 amino acids. Trimming took 6 bases from V and 1 from J; bases not matched to a gene: 8. CDR3 in amino acids: CSADNRGVSNQPQHF. CDR3 bases: TGCAGTGCCGACAACAGGGGGGTAAGCAATCAGCCCCAGCATTTT.

This clonotype was seen ten or more times. The chain joins TRBV2 to TRBJ1-1; 8 bases are a match to TRBD1. CDR3 length: 14 residues. Germline V lookup: CDR1 SNHLY, CDR2 FYNNEI. V lost 6 bases and J lost 0; bases outside the gene matches: 3. CDR3 in DNA: TGTGCCAGCAGCCAACAGGGGGTGAACACTGAAGCTTTCTTT. It yields the protein CASSQQGVNTEAFF.

This clonotype was detected many times. The chain links TRBV7-2 to TRBJ2-3; possibly TRBD1 or TRBD2 for D (6 bases each). The V end was cut by 2 bases, the J end by 2 bases, with 11 bases between. Germline V gene sequence: CDR1 SGHTA, CDR2 FQGNSA. This CDR3 is built from 15 residues. The CDR3 loop is CASSLFGGNTDTQYF. The CDR3, as DNA: TGTGCCAGCAGCTTATTCGGGGGCAACACAGATACGCAGTATTTT.

This clonotype showed up many times. The chain couples TRBV18 to TRBJ2-7; D is possibly TRBD1 or TRBD2 (5 bases each). V shed 3 bases and J shed 6 bases, with 12 bases lying between them. Per the germline V gene, CDR1 is KGHSH and CDR2 is LQKENI. The CDR3 is 13 residues long. The CDR3 DNA follows: TGTGCCAGCTCACCGGATTGGGGGTCCGAGCAGTACGTC. Amino acid sequence: CASSPDWGSEQYV.

This clonotype appeared many times. The V call is TRBV29-1, the J call TRBJ2-1, with 7 bases aligning to TRBD2. V shed 2 bases, J shed 4 bases, and the junction held 5 bases outside the gene matches. There are 14 residues in the CDR3. Germline lookup yields CDR1 SQVTM and CDR2 ANQGSEA. The CDR3 nucleotides read TGCAGCGTTGAACATCGCGGGGGTTACAATGAGCAGTTCTTC. Amino acids: CSVEHRGGYNEQFF.

In its sample, this clonotype was seen many times. The chain joins TRBV9 to TRBJ2-7; D unclear. The CDR3 covers 16 residues. The germline V gene encodes CDR1 SGDLS and CDR2 YYNGEE. Trimming stripped 0 bases from V and 4 bases from J, with 17 bases between. The CDR3 coding sequence is TGTGCCAGCAGCGTAGTAAGGTCCAACCAAGGGTACGAGCAGTACGTC. Translation gives CASSVVRSNQGYEQYV.

This clonotype was observed many times. The chain joins TRBV20-1 to TRBJ2-3, with D perhaps TRBD1 (6 bases). This CDR3 has 18 amino acids. Trimming left V 3 bases short and J 0 bases short, with 22 bases between. The germline V gene has CDR1 DFQATT and CDR2 SNEGSKA (reference sequence). The DNA of the CDR3 is TGCAGTGCTAGCGAGGGTGACGCCAGGGGAACTAGCACAGATACGCAGTATTTT. Translated, it gives CSASEGDARGTSTDTQYF.

Ten or more counts support this clonotype. The V call is TRBV4-2, the J call TRBJ2-5, with a weak D call TRBD2 (5 bases). The V gene lost 5 bases and the J gene lost 2 bases, with 15 bases spanning the gap. The CDR3 sequence is 15 residues long. Germline-derived CDR1 and CDR2 are LGHNA and YNFKEQ. The CDR3 reads CASSSSGGLQETQYF. The CDR3 DNA reads as TGTGCCAGCAGCTCCTCTGGCGGGCTACAAGAGACCCAGTACTTC.

This clonotype was seen repeatedly, ten times or more. The rearrangement uses TRBV5-1 and TRBJ2-3; D might be TRBD1 (6 bases). Trimming cost V 4 bases and J 2 bases, with 11 bases left between them. The CDR3 spans 14 residues. The germline V gene encodes CDR1 SGHRS and CDR2 YFSETQ. The CDR3 sequence: CASSDGQTTDTQYF. In DNA form, the CDR3 reads TGCGCCAGCAGCGACGGACAGACCACAGATACGCAGTATTTT.

This clonotype turned up a few times. The chain employs TRBV6-2 or TRBV6-3 and TRBJ2-7, with D uncertain. The CDR3 covers 13 residues. Trimming shortened V by 3 bases and J by 0 bases, and 6 bases separated the two germline ends. Per the germline V gene, CDR1 is MNHEY and CDR2 is SVGEGT. CDR3 DNA sequence: TGTGCCAGCAGTTATGTCCGCTCCTACGAGCAGTACTTC. This codes for CASSYVRSYEQYF.

This clonotype was detected ten times or more. CDR3 sequence reads: CASSPETGGWYF. The CDR3 DNA follows: TGTGCCAGCTCACCTGAAACAGGGGGCTGGTACTTC. The rearrangement joins TRBV18 to TRBJ2-7; 9 nucleotides match TRBD1. The CDR3 contains 12 residues. J gave up 12 bases and V 3 bases, and 6 bases lay outside the gene matches. In germline, CDR1 is KGHSH, CDR2 LQKENI.

The rearrangement joins TRBV6-1 to TRBJ2-4; 9 positions agree with TRBD2. The CDR3 loop spans 13 amino acids. V dropped 3 bases and J dropped 8; count of bases not matched to a gene: 2. The germline V gene has CDR1 MNHNS and CDR2 SASEGT. CDR3 in DNA: TGTGCCAGCAGTGAGCGGGGGGGGGACATTCAGTACTTC. Its protein is CASSERGGDIQYF.

The table lists this clonotype with many counts. The rearrangement links TRBV7-3 to TRBJ2-5, with TRBD2 identical over 8 bases. Germline V gene data show CDR1 as SGHTA and CDR2 as FQGTGA. The CDR3 loop spans 14 amino acids. The V segment lost 5 bases and the J segment 8 bases; nucleotides outside the gene matches: 10. The DNA for the CDR3 is TGTGCCAGCAGCAAGTATAGCGGGGAGGGAACCCAGTACTTC. Its translation is CASSKYSGEGTQYF.

This clonotype occurred many times. The chain links TRBV4-3 to TRBJ1-6; weak D call: TRBD1 (6 bases). Germline V CDR1 and CDR2: LGHNA, YSLEER. V was shortened by 3 bases and J by 6 bases, with 15 bases between the two germline ends. CDR3 length: 16 residues. The CDR3 nucleotides read TGCGCCAGCAGCCAGCACCGTAACAGGGTTAATTCACCCCTCCACTTT. The encoded protein is CASSQHRNRVNSPLHF.